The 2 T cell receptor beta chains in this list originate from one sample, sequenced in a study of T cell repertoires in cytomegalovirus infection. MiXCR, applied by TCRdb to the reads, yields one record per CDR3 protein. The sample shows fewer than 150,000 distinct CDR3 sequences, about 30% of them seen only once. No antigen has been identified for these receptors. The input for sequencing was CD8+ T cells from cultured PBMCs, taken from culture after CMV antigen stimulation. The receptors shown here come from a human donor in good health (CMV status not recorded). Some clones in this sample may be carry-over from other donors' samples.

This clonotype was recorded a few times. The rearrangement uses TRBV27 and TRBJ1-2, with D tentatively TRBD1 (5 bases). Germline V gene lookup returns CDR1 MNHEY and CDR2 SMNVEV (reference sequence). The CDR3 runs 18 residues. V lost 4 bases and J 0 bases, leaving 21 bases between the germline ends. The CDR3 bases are TGTGCCAGCAGTTCTCAGCGACAGATGCAATTCACTAACTATGGCTACACCTTC. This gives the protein CASSSQRQMQFTNYGYTF.

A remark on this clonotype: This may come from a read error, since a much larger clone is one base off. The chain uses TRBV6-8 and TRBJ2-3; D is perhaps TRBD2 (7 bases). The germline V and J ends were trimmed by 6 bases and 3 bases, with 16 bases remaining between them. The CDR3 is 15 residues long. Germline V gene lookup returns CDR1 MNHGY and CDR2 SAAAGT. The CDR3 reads CASRAGQAGTDTQYF. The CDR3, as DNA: TGTGCCAGCAGGGCGGGACAAGCGGGGACAGATACGCAGTATTTT.